A single sample is the source of the 26 T cell receptor beta chains below, sequenced in a study of shared clonotypes between healthy human individuals. It was CD45RO-negative cells, positively selected for CCR7, that made up naive CD8 cells, with terminally differentiated effector memory CD45RA+ cells excluded. Sequenced by immunoSEQ multiplex PCR; TCRdb stores in-frame clones only, minus some. The repertoire includes more than 2 million clones, just under 95% of them detected once, and around 1.7% sits in the top ten. The sequenced material came from naive CD8+ T cells from PBMCs. The origin of the receptors is a man between 18 and 35 years old in good health. Some clones in this sample may be carry-over from other donors' samples.

This clone came up once. This chain joins TRBV18 and TRBJ2-6; no firm D call. The CDR3 totals 16 residues. With 6 bases removed from V and 4 bases from J, the gap between germline ends came to 16 bases. Germline values: CDR1 KGHSH, CDR2 LQKENI. The CDR3 DNA is TGTGCCAGCTCTCTGAGAGGAGTTGGAGGGGCCAACGTCCTGACTTTC. This sequence encodes CASSLRGVGGANVLTF.

The rearrangement uses TRBV9 and TRBJ2-1; D may be TRBD2 (6 bases). The length of the CDR3 is 16 residues. Trimming removed 3 bases from V and 7 bases from J, with 20 bases in between. Germline CDR1 SGDLS, CDR2 YYNGEE. The CDR3 DNA sequence: TGTGCCAGCAGCGCTTCCGAGCTAGCGTCAAGGAATGAGCAGTTCTTC. Protein product: CASSASELASRNEQFF.

Note on this clone: Other DNA sequences within the sample encode an identical CDR3. The CDR3 DNA sequence: TGTGCCAGCAGTTACTCGACAGGGGGCTACGAGCAGTACTTC. Its protein is CASSYSTGGYEQYF. The chain carries TRBV6-5 and TRBJ2-7; 9 bases agree with TRBD1. The CDR3 is made up of 14 amino acids. V lost 0 bases and J lost 3; bases outside the gene matches: 0. The germline V gene encodes CDR1 MNHEY and CDR2 SVGAGI.

Points on this clone: The same CDR3 is also encoded by other DNA sequences in this sample. The rearrangement joins TRBV27 to TRBJ2-7; perhaps TRBD2 as D (6 bases). V lost 8 bases to trimming and J lost 2 bases, with 13 bases between them. Germline loops: CDR1 MNHEY, CDR2 SMNVEV (reference sequence). The CDR3 extends over 13 amino acids. The DNA of the CDR3 is TGTGCCAGCTCGGGGGTAGGTCCCTACGAGCAGTACTTC. Translated: CASSGVGPYEQYF.

The V call is TRBV9, the J call TRBJ2-5; tentatively, D is TRBD2 (6 bases). CDR1 and CDR2 from the germline V gene are SGDLS and YYNGEE. This CDR3 comprises 15 residues. With 0 bases removed from V and 6 bases from J, the gap between germline ends came to 15 bases. The CDR3 DNA reads as TGTGCCAGCAGCGTAGTTCCAGCGGGCGACAAGACCCAGTACTTC. Its protein is CASSVVPAGDKTQYF.

The V gene is TRBV9, the J gene TRBJ2-3; D not certain. CDR1 and CDR2 from the germline V gene are SGDLS and YYNGEE. Trimming cost V 0 bases and J 1 base, with 6 bases left between them. The CDR3 runs to 14 residues. This CDR3 reads CASSVGQRTDTQYF. CDR3 sequence (DNA): TGTGCCAGCAGCGTAGGGCAGCGCACAGATACGCAGTATTTT.

The genes are TRBV5-6 and TRBJ2-7; 8 nucleotides agree with TRBD1. The CDR3 loop spans 16 amino acids. CDR1 and CDR2 from the germline V gene are SGHDT and YYEEEE. V lost 3 bases, J lost 4 bases, and 12 bases stayed unmatched. The CDR3 DNA sequence: TGTGCCAGCAGCTCGACAGGGGTCGCACGGACATACGAGCAGTACTTC. This gives the protein CASSSTGVARTYEQYF.

The V call is TRBV7-9, the J call TRBJ2-1; tentative D call: TRBD1 (6 bases). The CDR3 runs to 17 residues. With 7 bases removed from V and 3 bases from J, the gap between germline ends came to 22 bases. Germline values: CDR1 SEHNR, CDR2 FQNEAQ (reference sequence). Here the CDR3 reads CASTPGDDGRNYNEQFF. The CDR3 DNA is TGTGCCAGCACCCCAGGGGATGACGGACGCAACTACAATGAGCAGTTCTTC.

The chain is built from TRBV9 and TRBJ2-3, with D unclear. CDR3 length equals 14 residues. Trimming took off 0 bases at V and 4 bases at J, with 9 bases between the two ends. Germline-derived CDR1 and CDR2 are SGDLS and YYNGEE. The CDR3 here is CASSVEVESDTQYF. As DNA, the CDR3 is TGTGCCAGCAGCGTAGAGGTGGAGTCAGATACGCAGTATTTT.

The chain employs TRBV2 and TRBJ2-1; D is uncertain. The CDR3 is 16 residues long. V lost 2 bases and J lost 0, with 11 bases in between. The germline V gene encodes CDR1 SNHLY and CDR2 FYNNEI. The CDR3 DNA follows: TGTGCCAGCAGTGAAATGTTGGCGGACTCCTACAATGAGCAGTTCTTC. It translates to CASSEMLADSYNEQFF.

This chain joins TRBV7-9 and TRBJ1-2; weak D call: TRBD1 (6 bases). There are 14 residues in the CDR3. Germline-derived CDR1 and CDR2 are SEHNR and FQNEAQ (reference sequence). Trimming stripped 5 bases from V and 4 bases from J, with 14 bases between. The DNA of the CDR3 is TGTGCCAGCAGCGCCACGGGGGGCCCCTATGGCTACACCTTC. Protein product: CASSATGGPYGYTF.

This clone was seen only a few times. The chain has TRBV6-5 and TRBJ1-1; D is unresolved. CDR3 length: 15 amino acids. The V end lost 5 bases, the J end lost 0 bases, and 13 bases lay between the germline ends. CDR1 and CDR2 from the germline V gene are MNHEY and SVGAGI. The CDR3 region is CASSSLRELNTEAFF. CDR3 DNA: TGTGCCAGCAGTAGCCTCAGAGAATTGAACACTGAAGCTTTCTTT.

Notes on this clone: Other DNA sequences from this sample encode an identical CDR3 as well. This chain joins TRBV27 and TRBJ1-5; tentative D call: TRBD1 (5 bases). From germline, CDR1 is MNHEY and CDR2 SMNVEV (reference sequence). Trimming pared 1 base from V and 3 bases from J, leaving 10 bases between. This CDR3 comprises 15 residues. The CDR3 loop is CASSLLGTANQPQHF. Written as DNA, the CDR3 is TGTGCCAGCAGTTTATTGGGGACGGCCAATCAGCCCCAGCATTTT.

DNA for the CDR3: TGTGCCAGCAGCCAAATGAGGGGCGATGAGCAGTTCTTC. It translates to CASSQMRGDEQFF. The V call is TRBV11-3, the J call TRBJ2-1; D may match TRBD1 or TRBD2 (5 bases each). Between the trimmed V and J ends, which lost 5 bases and 8 bases, there was a span of 13 bases. CDR3 length equals 13 residues. Germline assignment: CDR1 SGHNT and CDR2 YENEEA. Together with reference TRBV11-3 and TRBJ2-1, the CDR3 gives the full variable domain: EAGVVQSPRYKIIEKKQPVAFWCNPISGHNTLYWYLQNLGQGPELLIRYENEEAVDDSQLPKDRFSAERLKGVDSTLKIQPAELGDSAVYLCASSQMRGDEQFFGPGTRLTVL.

As regards this clone: At one end the junction does not follow the germline gene, possibly because of a read error. The chain has TRBV27 and TRBJ1-5; D gene uncertain. Per germline, CDR1 MNHEY and CDR2 SMNVEV (reference sequence). This CDR3 has 13 amino acids. CDR3 nucleotide sequence: TGTGCCACCAGTCCTCACAATAATCAGCCCCAGCATTTT. Translation: CATSPHNNQPQHF.

The chain couples TRBV5-6 to TRBJ1-4; D call uncertain. Trimming took off 0 bases at V and 0 bases at J, with 12 bases between the two ends. This CDR3 is built from 17 residues. CDR1 SGHDT and CDR2 YYEEEE come from the germline V gene. DNA for the CDR3: TGTGCCAGCAGCTTGGCCCGCACAGAGGCAACTAATGAAAAACTGTTTTTT. As protein: CASSLARTEATNEKLFF.

This rearrangement joins TRBV4-2 to TRBJ2-7, with D perhaps matching TRBD2 (7 bases). CDR1 is LGHNA and CDR2 is YNFKEQ in the germline V gene. Trimming took off 4 bases at V and 2 bases at J, with 21 bases between the two ends. The CDR3 totals 17 residues. Written as DNA, the CDR3 is TGTGCCAGCAGCCCCAAAGGGGGGGTCGGGGTTGCCTACGAGCAGTACTTC. Its protein is CASSPKGGVGVAYEQYF.

Details on this clone: At the DNA level, this CDR3 is encoded by other sequences in the same sample as well. The V and J genes are TRBV4-3 and TRBJ2-1; D is ambiguous. The CDR3 covers 15 residues. Germline CDR1 reads LGHNA; CDR2 reads YSLEER. V was shortened by 0 bases and J by 0 bases, with 6 bases between the two germline ends. As DNA, the CDR3 is TGCGCCAGCAGCCAAGATGGTAGCTCCTACAATGAGCAGTTCTTC. Protein product: CASSQDGSSYNEQFF.

V and J are TRBV7-8 and TRBJ2-3; D may be TRBD1 (5 bases). With 2 bases removed from V and 5 bases from J, the gap between germline ends came to 11 bases. CDR3 length: 14 amino acids. The germline CDR1 and CDR2 sequences are SGHVS and FQNEAQ. The CDR3 spells CASSLFARGDTQYF. In DNA, the CDR3 is TGTGCCAGCAGCTTATTCGCTAGGGGAGATACGCAGTATTTT.

This clone was seen just once. This chain joins TRBV9 and TRBJ2-3; D is unresolved. The length of the CDR3 is 16 residues. Trimming cost V 0 bases and J 0 bases, with 11 bases left between them. CDR1 is SGDLS and CDR2 is YYNGEE in the germline V gene. CDR3: CASSVALGGSTDTQYF. CDR3 coding DNA: TGTGCCAGCAGCGTAGCTTTGGGTGGGAGCACAGATACGCAGTATTTT.

The rearrangement uses TRBV29-1 and TRBJ2-3, with 9 bases that match TRBD1. The CDR3 length is 16 residues. Germline V gene sequence: CDR1 SQVTM, CDR2 ANQGSEA. V lost 3 bases, J lost 4 bases, and 11 bases stayed unmatched. The chain's CDR3 is CSVDVGTGRTPDTQYF. The CDR3 region has the DNA TGCAGCGTTGACGTCGGGACAGGGAGAACTCCAGATACGCAGTATTTT.

The CDR3 spells CASSYLKTGVTGELFF. The CDR3 DNA sequence: TGTGCCAGCAGTTACCTCAAGACAGGAGTCACCGGGGAGCTGTTTTTT. The rearrangement uses TRBV6-6 and TRBJ2-2, with D perhaps matching TRBD1 (6 bases). Trimming cost V 2 bases and J 4 bases, with 14 bases left between them. CDR1 MNHNY and CDR2 SVGAGI come from the germline V gene (reference sequence). The CDR3 length is 16 residues.

The chain couples TRBV10-3 to TRBJ2-4; D is tentatively TRBD1 or TRBD2 (6 bases each). Germline V gene lookup returns CDR1 ENHRY and CDR2 SYGVKD. The CDR3 contains 16 residues. Trimming shortened V by 3 bases and J by 4 bases, and 16 bases separated the two germline ends. CDR3 sequence: CAISDPGGGEKNIQYF. CDR3 coding DNA: TGTGCCATCAGTGACCCCGGGGGCGGCGAAAAAAACATTCAGTACTTC.

The chain joins TRBV19 to TRBJ1-3; D gene ambiguous. Germline V CDR1 and CDR2: LNHDA, SQIVND (reference sequence). The CDR3 extends over 13 amino acids. The V gene lost 7 bases and the J gene lost 8 bases, with 15 bases spanning the gap. The chain's CDR3 is CASTLNRWDTIYF. CDR3 sequence (DNA): TGTGCCAGTACCCTCAACCGTTGGGACACCATATATTTT.

This chain connects TRBV30 to TRBJ2-7; tentative D call: TRBD2 (5 bases). The CDR3 is 12 residues long. CDR1 is GTSNPN and CDR2 is SVGIG in the germline V gene (reference sequence). V was trimmed by 0 bases and J by 4 bases, leaving 7 bases between them. The CDR3 nucleotides read TGTGCCTGGAGTGTTACGGGGTACGAGCAGTACTTC. Encoded protein: CAWSVTGYEQYF.

The chain couples TRBV9 to TRBJ2-6; D is perhaps TRBD1 (6 bases). The CDR3 spans 18 residues. Between the trimmed V and J ends, which lost 0 bases and 0 bases, there was a span of 13 bases. CDR1 is SGDLS and CDR2 is YYNGEE in the germline V gene. The CDR3 spells CASSVARTELSGANVLTF. Here the CDR3 DNA reads TGTGCCAGCAGCGTAGCCCGGACAGAACTCTCTGGGGCCAACGTCCTGACTTTC.